This T cell receptor (beta chain) was retrieved from a study of blood T cell repertoires in COVID-19. Original data processing: From reference gene primer amplification, estimates of nucleated cell counts were derived. Sequencing used immunoSEQ multiplex PCR; TCRdb keeps in-frame clones, though not all of them. V, J and clone size are those of that table, while D and trimming were read from the DNA. The table lists tens of thousands of clones, 90% of them singletons. CDR1 and CDR2 from the germline V gene are LGHNA and YNFKEQ. The V end lost 4 bases, the J end lost 8 bases, and 18 bases lay between the germline ends. This CDR3 is built from 15 residues.

The chain uses TRBV4-2 and TRBJ2-1; D may be TRBD2 (7 bases). Sequencing was carried out using peripheral blood. This clonotype was sampled from a man between 50 and 59 years old with acute or convalescent COVID-19. The CDR3 nucleotides are TGTGCCAGCAGCCGAGGACTAGGGGGGGTCGATGAGCAGTTCTTC. Translating it yields CASSRGLGGVDEQFF.